Below are 23 T cell receptor beta chains sequenced from a single sample in a study of STAT3 mutations in large granular lymphocyte leukemia. Notes on the study in general: Every T-LGLL patient had at least one immunodominant TCRbeta clonotype.

The antigens of these receptors remain unknown. Sequenced by immunoSEQ multiplex PCR; TCRdb stores in-frame clones only, minus some. The sample shows over 9,000 clones, 92% of them seen only once. The sample consisted of peripheral blood mononuclear cells. Source of these receptors: a man aged 60-69 years with T-cell large granular lymphocyte leukemia. Some clones in this sample may be carry-over from other donors' samples.

The chain combines TRBV5-1 with TRBJ2-2; the D is unclear. CDR3 size: 13 residues. V lost 0 bases and J 6 bases, leaving 6 bases between the germline ends. Germline V gives CDR1 SGHRS, CDR2 YFSETQ. In DNA form, the CDR3 reads TGCGCCAGCAGCTTGGTGTCCTCCGGGGAGCTGTTTTTT. This translates into CASSLVSSGELFF.

The chain recombines TRBV7-2 with TRBJ2-2, with 7 bases identical to TRBD1. With V trimmed by 4 bases and J by 4 bases, 6 bases remained unmatched. Germline assignment: CDR1 SGHTA and CDR2 FQGNSA. The CDR3 length is 15 residues. CDR3 bases: TGTGCCAGCAGCTCGCGACAGGGTGGCACCGGGGAGCTGTTTTTT. The encoded protein is CASSSRQGGTGELFF.

This clone was picked up one time. The chain uses TRBV4-1 and TRBJ2-3; D may be TRBD2 (6 bases). Germline CDR1 reads MGHRA; CDR2 reads YSYEKL. The V gene lost 3 bases and the J gene lost 6 bases, with 16 bases spanning the gap. This CDR3 region has 15 residues. The CDR3 sequence is CASSQLGTPGDTQYF. CDR3 DNA sequence: TGCGCCAGCAGCCAGCTAGGGACTCCGGGGGATACGCAGTATTTT.

This clone appeared once. CDR3 residues: CASSFPRARGTDTQYF. CDR3 sequence (DNA): TGTGCCAGCAGCTTTCCCCGGGCTCGGGGCACAGATACGCAGTATTTT. The gene calls are TRBV7-9 and TRBJ2-3; no reliable D call. V lost 3 bases and J 1 base, leaving 14 bases between the germline ends. CDR3 length: 16 amino acids. Germline CDR1 SEHNR, CDR2 FQNEAQ (reference sequence).

In nucleotides, the CDR3 is TGTGCCAGCAGTGCTCAGCCACAAGAGACCCAGTACTTC. This sequence encodes CASSAQPQETQYF. This rearrangement joins TRBV6-4 to TRBJ2-5; no definite D call. The CDR3 is 13 residues long. CDR1 is MRHNA, CDR2 SNTAGT, per germline. V was clipped by 4 bases and J by 2 bases, with 8 bases between them.

This chain connects TRBV18 to TRBJ2-7; 7 bases match TRBD2. V lost 2 bases and J lost 6; bases outside the gene matches: 4. This CDR3 has 13 residues. Germline CDR1 is KGHSH and CDR2 is LQKENI. CDR3 loop: CASSPGGGGEQYF. DNA for the CDR3: TGTGCCAGCTCACCAGGCGGGGGAGGCGAGCAGTACTTC.

V gene TRBV7-9 combines with J gene TRBJ1-1; D is uncertain. The CDR3 totals 15 residues. CDR1 and CDR2 (germline): SEHNR, FQNEAQ (reference sequence). Trimming stripped 3 bases from V and 2 bases from J, with 13 bases between. The CDR3 reads CASSFSGRRNTEAFF. The CDR3 DNA reads TGTGCCAGCAGCTTTTCGGGTAGGAGAAACACTGAAGCTTTCTTT.

As concerns this clone: The junction does not match germline at one end; this may be a read error. This sequence joins TRBV4-3 and TRBJ2-2, with 8 bases fitting TRBD2. Looked up from germline, CDR1 is LGHNA and CDR2 is YSLEER. The CDR3 extends over 14 amino acids. For the CDR3, the DNA is TGCGCCAGCAGCCAAGATTGGGGCAGCGGGGGGCTGTTTTTT. This codes for CASSQDWGSGGLFF.

The chain joins TRBV5-6 to TRBJ1-5; no reliable D call. The CDR3 runs to 14 residues. V lost 1 base, J lost 3 bases, and 8 bases lay in between. In germline, CDR1 is SGHDT, CDR2 YYEEEE. The CDR3 sequence is CASSLPVTNQPQHF. The CDR3 region has the DNA TGTGCCAGCAGCTTGCCCGTTACCAATCAGCCCCAGCATTTT.

This chain uses TRBV7-9 with TRBJ2-1; 7 bases align to TRBD1. Germline CDR1 is SEHNR and CDR2 is FQNEAQ (reference sequence). The junction had 7 bases not matched to a gene; V was cut back by 5 bases and J by 0 bases. CDR3 length equals 16 residues. This chain's CDR3 is CASSGIRGSSYNEQFF. In DNA form, the CDR3 reads TGTGCCAGCAGCGGTATCAGGGGGAGCTCCTACAATGAGCAGTTCTTC.

The genes are TRBV27 and TRBJ1-5; maybe TRBD1 (5 bases). Between the trimmed V and J ends, which lost 3 bases and 4 bases, there was a span of 7 bases. This CDR3 contains 13 residues. CDR1 MNHEY and CDR2 SMNVEV come from the germline V gene (reference sequence). In DNA, the CDR3 is TGTGCCAGCAGTTTGGGGGTTAATCAGCCCCAGCATTTT. This gives the protein CASSLGVNQPQHF.

The chain combines TRBV7-3 with TRBJ2-3; a possible D gene is TRBD1 (5 bases). In germline, CDR1 is SGHTA, CDR2 FQGTGA. The CDR3 spans 15 residues. The V end lost 6 bases, the J end lost 5 bases, and 18 bases lay between the germline ends. In DNA, the CDR3 is TGTGCCAGCAGATCAAAGGGGTTTTCAGGAGATACGCAGTATTTT. Its protein product is CASRSKGFSGDTQYF.

V gene TRBV7-9 combines with J gene TRBJ1-1; D unresolved. V was cut by 3 bases and J by 0 bases, with 8 bases left in between. The length of the CDR3 is 14 residues. From germline, CDR1 is SEHNR and CDR2 FQNEAQ (reference sequence). CDR3 bases: TGTGCCAGCAGCTTCGGGCAGATGAACACTGAAGCTTTCTTT. Its translation is CASSFGQMNTEAFF.

The CDR3 here is CSVDPRAETQYF. The CDR3 DNA sequence: TGCAGCGTTGATCCCAGGGCTGAGACCCAGTACTTC. V and J are TRBV29-1 and TRBJ2-5, with D possibly being TRBD1 (5 bases). The V end was cut by 3 bases, the J end by 5 bases, with 10 bases between. Per the germline V gene, CDR1 is SQVTM and CDR2 is ANQGSEA. The CDR3 has 12 residues.

The J gene is TRBJ2-7, the V gene TRBV6-6, with D possibly matching TRBD2 (5 bases). Germline V CDR1 and CDR2: MNHNY, SVGAGI (reference sequence). The CDR3 totals 12 residues. Between the trimmed V and J ends, which lost 6 bases and 4 bases, there was a span of 10 bases. The chain's CDR3 is CASSPGGYEQYF. CDR3 nucleotides: TGTGCCAGCAGCCCCGGCGGGTACGAGCAGTACTTC.

The J gene is TRBJ1-1, the V gene TRBV7-9; 9 bases are a match to TRBD1. Looked up from germline, CDR1 is SEHNR and CDR2 is FQNEAQ (reference sequence). CDR3 length: 12 amino acids. With V trimmed by 11 bases and J by 3 bases, 4 bases remained unmatched. The CDR3 coding sequence is TGTGCCGGGGACAGGGTTGACACTGAAGCTTTCTTT. This encodes CAGDRVDTEAFF.

The chain joins TRBV7-9 to TRBJ2-1; 11 positions agree with TRBD2. The germline V gene encodes CDR1 SEHNR and CDR2 FQNEAQ (reference sequence). This CDR3 is 18 amino acids long. V shed 2 bases, J shed 4 bases, and the junction held 10 bases outside the gene matches. The CDR3 is CASSLIILLAGEYNEQFF. DNA of the CDR3: TGTGCCAGCAGCTTAATTATCCTACTAGCGGGAGAGTACAATGAGCAGTTCTTC.

The gene calls are TRBV5-4 and TRBJ2-3; D might be TRBD1 or TRBD2, each matching 6 bases. The CDR3 spans 15 residues. The germline V gene encodes CDR1 SGHNT and CDR2 YYREEE (reference sequence). V lost 4 bases and J lost 4, with 16 bases in between. Written as DNA, the CDR3 is TGTGCCAGCAGCCCGGTGGGGGGCTCCGCAGATACGCAGTATTTT. This gives the protein CASSPVGGSADTQYF.

The chain joins TRBV5-1 to TRBJ2-2; D tentatively fits TRBD1 or TRBD2 (6 bases each). The CDR3 extends over 15 amino acids. CDR1 and CDR2 (germline): SGHRS, YFSETQ. V lost 2 bases, J lost 3 bases, and 11 bases lay in between. CDR3 region: CASSFGGQYTGELFF. The CDR3 DNA is TGCGCCAGCAGCTTTGGGGGGCAGTACACCGGGGAGCTGTTTTTT.

V is TRBV7-9 and J is TRBJ2-7; TRBD1 aligns across 7 bases. Germline trimming cut 5 bases from V and 0 bases from J; bases unmatched to any gene: 4. The CDR3 has 14 residues. Germline V gene lookup returns CDR1 SEHNR and CDR2 FQNEAQ (reference sequence). As DNA, the CDR3 is TGTGCCAGCAGCCCGGGACAGAACTCCTACGAGCAGTACTTC. Protein sequence: CASSPGQNSYEQYF.

The CDR3 sequence: CSVGVSGSGEETQYF. CDR3 in DNA: TGCAGCGTTGGGGTTAGCGGGAGCGGGGAAGAGACCCAGTACTTC. This chain links TRBV29-1 with TRBJ2-5; 9 nucleotides agree with TRBD2. Germline trimming cut 4 bases from V and 3 bases from J; bases unmatched to any gene: 9. Germline CDR1 and CDR2: SQVTM and ANQGSEA. The CDR3 covers 15 residues.

This chain uses TRBV5-4 with TRBJ2-2; possible D gene TRBD1, 5 bases. With 0 bases removed from V and 7 bases from J, the gap between germline ends came to 13 bases. The germline CDR1 and CDR2 sequences are SGHNT and YYREEE (reference sequence). The CDR3 loop spans 15 amino acids. The DNA of the CDR3 is TGTGCCAGCAGCTTGGTGGGCAGGGTCAACGGGGAGCTGTTTTTT. Its protein is CASSLVGRVNGELFF. Full variable domain (outside the CDR3, taken from reference TRBV5-4 and TRBJ2-2): ETGVTQSPTHLIKTRGQQVTLRCSSQSGHNTVSWYQQALGQGPQFIFQYYREEENGRGNFPPRFSGLQFPNYSSELNVNALELDDSALYLCASSLVGRVNGELFFGEGSRLTVL.

The chain couples TRBV7-9 to TRBJ1-1, with D perhaps matching TRBD1 (6 bases). CDR1 and CDR2 (germline): SEHNR, FQNEAQ (reference sequence). The CDR3 spans 11 residues. Trimming removed 7 bases at V and 7 bases at J, with 10 bases between. CDR3 nucleotides: TGTGCCAGCATCCAGGGGTATGAAGCTTTCTTT. Amino acids: CASIQGYEAFF.